The 27 T cell receptor beta chains below were found in one sample sequenced in a study of T cell responses to AZD1222 COVID-19 vaccine. The method was immunoSEQ multiplex PCR; TCRdb's version includes in-frame clones alone and lacks a portion of them. The profile shows 93,000 or so clones, roughly 91% of them singletons. This specimen was peripheral blood, taken on day 0 of AZD1222 vaccination. Every receptor here comes from an adult in good health.

The chain's CDR3 is CASRQEISNQPQHF. The CDR3 DNA follows: TGCGCCAGCAGACAGGAGATTAGCAATCAGCCCCAGCATTTT. The chain combines TRBV4-1 with TRBJ1-5, with a possible D match to TRBD1 (5 bases). CDR1 is MGHRA, CDR2 YSYEKL, per germline. The ends were cut back, 6 bases at V and 0 bases at J, with 9 bases in the middle. The CDR3 has 14 residues.

V and J are TRBV3-1 (or the pseudogene TRBV3-2) and TRBJ1-1; weak D call: TRBD1 (5 bases). The germline CDR1 and CDR2 sequences are LGHDT and YNNKEL (reference sequence). The CDR3 loop spans 16 amino acids. Trimming left V 4 bases short and J 1 base short, with 16 bases between. The CDR3 sequence is CASSRRDGKRNTEAFF. The DNA of the CDR3 is TGTGCCAGCAGCCGCCGGGACGGGAAACGGAACACTGAAGCTTTCTTT.

V and J are TRBV5-6 and TRBJ2-1; 9 bases map to TRBD2. Trimming at V came to 4 bases and at J to 5 bases, leaving 4 bases not matched to a gene. The CDR3 sequence is 14 residues long. Germline assignment: CDR1 SGHDT and CDR2 YYEEEE. The CDR3: CASSMGLANNEQFF. CDR3 nucleotide sequence: TGTGCCAGCAGCATGGGACTAGCCAACAATGAGCAGTTCTTC. Looking up the rest from reference TRBV5-6 and TRBJ2-1 gives the full variable domain: DAGVTQSPTHLIKTRGQQVTLRCSPKSGHDTVSWYQQALGQGPQFIFQYYEEEERQRGNFPDRFSGHQFPNYSSELNVNALLLGDSALYLCASSMGLANNEQFFGPGTRLTVL.

The chain's CDR3 is CASSKLDTIYEQYF. DNA for the CDR3: TGTGCCAGTAGTAAGTTGGACACAATCTACGAGCAGTACTTC. The V and J genes are TRBV19 and TRBJ2-7, with TRBD1 as a possible D gene (5 bases). Deletions cut 4 bases from V and 3 bases from J, with 13 bases between. Germline V lookup: CDR1 LNHDA, CDR2 SQIVND (reference sequence). The CDR3 extends over 14 amino acids.

This sequence joins TRBV11-2 and TRBJ2-3, with unresolved D. Trimming took 5 bases from V and 9 from J, leaving 21 bases between them. Looked up from germline, CDR1 is SGHAT and CDR2 is FQNNGV. CDR3 length: 15 residues. The DNA of the CDR3 is TGTGCCAGCAGCCCGCAAACCTCGATATCCCCCACGCAGTATTTT. This gives the protein CASSPQTSISPTQYF.

The J gene is TRBJ2-1, the V gene TRBV7-8; TRBD2 might be the D (6 bases). The V gene lost 5 bases and the J gene lost 7 bases, with 18 bases spanning the gap. Germline lookup yields CDR1 SGHVS and CDR2 FQNEAQ. This CDR3 has 15 residues. CDR3 region: CASSATGGVGNEQFF. CDR3 sequence (DNA): TGTGCCAGCAGCGCCACCGGGGGTGTTGGAAATGAGCAGTTCTTC.

The V gene is TRBV10-1, the J gene TRBJ2-3, with D maybe TRBD2 (7 bases). V was trimmed by 7 bases and J by 8 bases, leaving 28 bases between them. Germline values: CDR1 WNHNN, CDR2 SYGVQD (reference sequence). The CDR3 loop spans 17 amino acids. The chain's CDR3 is CASTPGLGEGGSCTQYF. CDR3 DNA sequence: TGCGCCAGCACCCCGGGACTTGGGGAGGGGGGATCCTGTACGCAGTATTTT.

This clone was seen once. This chain uses TRBV28 with TRBJ2-7, with 12 bases fitting TRBD2. The CDR3 totals 21 residues. Germline trimming cut 10 bases from V and 1 base from J; bases unmatched to any gene: 26. Germline lookup yields CDR1 MDHEN and CDR2 SYDVKM. The CDR3 DNA sequence: TGTGCCACTGGGGGTGCAGGGGTCCCGGGACTAGCGGGCAAGTTATCCTACGAGCAGTACTTC. Translating gives CATGGAGVPGLAGKLSYEQYF.

The chain links TRBV25-1 to TRBJ2-1; 7 nucleotides line up with TRBD1. With V trimmed by 2 bases and J by 9 bases, 10 bases remained unmatched. This CDR3 is built from 15 residues. Germline V lookup: CDR1 MGHDK, CDR2 SYGVNS. The CDR3 loop is CASSEQSNNRGEQFF. CDR3 DNA sequence: TGTGCCAGCAGTGAACAGAGTAACAACAGGGGTGAGCAGTTCTTC. Together with reference TRBV25-1 and TRBJ2-1, the CDR3 gives the full variable domain: EADIYQTPRYLVIGTGKKITLECSQTMGHDKMYWYQQDPGMELHLIHYSYGVNSTEKGDLSSESTVSRIRTEHFPLTLESARPSHTSQYLCASSEQSNNRGEQFFGPGTRLTVL.

V usage is TRBV7-2 and J usage is TRBJ2-1; the match to TRBD1 covers 7 bases. V shed 1 base, J shed 6 bases, and the junction held 6 bases outside the gene matches. The length of the CDR3 is 15 residues. Looked up from germline, CDR1 is SGHTA and CDR2 is FQGNSA. CDR3 in amino acids: CASSLDRTGLNEQFF. The CDR3 DNA reads as TGTGCCAGCAGCTTAGATAGGACAGGTCTCAATGAGCAGTTCTTC.

This chain links TRBV3-1 (or the pseudogene TRBV3-2) with TRBJ2-3; 10 nucleotides align to TRBD2. This CDR3 spans 16 amino acids. CDR1 and CDR2 from the germline V gene are LGHDT and YNNKEL (reference sequence). Trimming at V came to 3 bases and at J to 1 base, leaving 4 bases not matched to a gene. The CDR3 nucleotides are TGTGCCAGCAGCCAGCCTCTAGCGGGAGGCACAGATACGCAGTATTTT. This translates into CASSQPLAGGTDTQYF.

The chain carries TRBV25-1 and TRBJ1-1, with 7 bases lining up with TRBD1. V lost 2 bases, J lost 5 bases, and 2 bases stayed unmatched. This CDR3 contains 13 residues. CDR1 MGHDK and CDR2 SYGVNS come from the germline V gene. The DNA of the CDR3 is TGTGCCAGCAGTGAACAGGGGGGGACTGAAGCTTTCTTT. This gives the protein CASSEQGGTEAFF.

The chain couples TRBV7-2 to TRBJ2-3; D not resolved. The V end was cut by 4 bases, the J end by 4 bases, with 9 bases between. The CDR3 totals 13 residues. The germline V gene encodes CDR1 SGHTA and CDR2 FQGNSA. CDR3 loop: CASSWQDADTQYF. The CDR3 DNA reads TGTGCCAGCAGCTGGCAGGACGCAGATACGCAGTATTTT.

In DNA, the CDR3 is TGTGCCAGCTCGACAGGACTTAACACTGAAGCTTTCTTT. This sequence encodes CASSTGLNTEAFF. V is TRBV19 and J is TRBJ1-1; possible D gene TRBD1, 6 bases. The CDR3 totals 13 residues. V was clipped by 9 bases and J by 2 bases, with 13 bases between them. CDR1 is LNHDA, CDR2 SQIVND, per germline (reference sequence).

The chain links TRBV24-1 to TRBJ2-7, with D possibly being TRBD2 (6 bases). The CDR3 is 13 amino acids. The V gene's germline CDR1 is KGHDR and CDR2 SFDVKD. V was pared by 9 bases and J by 5 bases, with 16 bases between. The CDR3 spells CATGTPGIHEQYF. DNA for the CDR3: TGTGCCACCGGGACTCCTGGCATCCACGAGCAGTACTTC.

The chain is built from TRBV3-1 (or the pseudogene TRBV3-2) and TRBJ2-3, with unresolved D. V lost 4 bases to trimming and J lost 2 bases, with 13 bases between them. The CDR3 contains 15 residues. The germline V gene has CDR1 LGHDT and CDR2 YNNKEL (reference sequence). The CDR3 reads CASSPFPIPTDTQYF. In nucleotides, the CDR3 is TGTGCCAGCAGCCCGTTCCCCATACCCACAGATACGCAGTATTTT.

CDR3 DNA: TGTGCCAGCAGCCTGCGACAGGGATCTCTCGAGCAGTACTTC. This sequence encodes CASSLRQGSLEQYF. The chain carries TRBV3-1 (or the pseudogene TRBV3-2) and TRBJ2-7; the match to TRBD1 covers 7 bases. The V segment lost 4 bases and the J segment 6 bases; nucleotides outside the gene matches: 9. The CDR3 is 14 amino acids. CDR1 and CDR2 from the germline V gene are LGHDT and YNNKEL (reference sequence).

CDR3 nucleotides: TGCAGCGCCCTCGGAGGGTGGACCGGGGAGCTGTTTTTT. Translating gives CSALGGWTGELFF. The chain joins TRBV29-1 to TRBJ2-2; the D gene is possibly TRBD2 (6 bases). With 7 bases removed from V and 5 bases from J, the gap between germline ends came to 14 bases. Germline V lookup: CDR1 SQVTM, CDR2 ANQGSEA. This CDR3 is built from 13 residues.

The chain joins TRBV21-1 to TRBJ1-5; the table's D gene call, TRBD1, was not cross checked with the DNA. TRBV21-1 is designated a pseudogene. This CDR3 comprises 17 residues. The CDR3 sequence: CASSKVGKTASNQPQHF. The CDR3 nucleotides are TGTGCCAGCAGCAAAGTGGGGAAGACAGCTAGCAATCAGCCCCAGCATTTT.

The V and J genes are TRBV6-2 or TRBV6-3 and TRBJ2-2; the D call may be TRBD1 or TRBD2 (5 bases each). Trimming shortened V by 5 bases and J by 1 base, and 8 bases separated the two germline ends. In germline, CDR1 is MNHEY, CDR2 SVGEGT. CDR3 length: 14 amino acids. CDR3 sequence reads: CASSGTWNTGELFF. Written as DNA, the CDR3 is TGTGCCAGCAGTGGGACGTGGAACACCGGGGAGCTGTTTTTT.

The chain couples TRBV5-4 to TRBJ2-6; D tentatively reads TRBD1 or TRBD2 (6 bases each). Per germline, CDR1 SGHNT and CDR2 YYREEE (reference sequence). This CDR3 region has 15 residues. The V end lost 1 base, the J end lost 4 bases, and 9 bases lay between the germline ends. The CDR3, as DNA: TGTGCCAGCAGCTTGTACGGGGGCGGGGCCAACGTCCTGACTTTC. This sequence encodes CASSLYGGGANVLTF.

V and J are TRBV28 and TRBJ1-5, with a possible D match to TRBD1 (5 bases). There are 14 residues in the CDR3. Germline V CDR1 and CDR2: MDHEN, SYDVKM. Trimming pared 4 bases from V and 6 bases from J, leaving 13 bases between. CDR3 region: CASSWGVGRQPQHF. The DNA for the CDR3 is TGTGCCAGCAGTTGGGGGGTAGGACGTCAGCCCCAGCATTTT. Combining the CDR3 with reference TRBV28 and TRBJ1-5 gives the whole variable domain DVKVTQSSRYLVKRTGEKVFLECVQDMDHENMFWYRQDPGLGLRLIYFSYDVKMKEKGDIPEGYSVSREKKERFSLILESASTNQTSMYLCASSWGVGRQPQHFGDGTRLSIL.

About this clone itself: Additional DNA sequences in this sample encode the identical CDR3. V and J are TRBV28 and TRBJ2-1, with TRBD2 matching over 9 bases. The CDR3 contains 16 residues. Germline loops: CDR1 MDHEN, CDR2 SYDVKM. V was clipped by 4 bases and J by 7 bases; unmatched bases: 11. DNA for the CDR3: TGTGCCAGCAGTTCTCTAGCGGGATCCGGGGATAATGAGCAGTTCTTC. Protein: CASSSLAGSGDNEQFF. The full variable domain, rest sourced from reference TRBV28 and TRBJ2-1, is DVKVTQSSRYLVKRTGEKVFLECVQDMDHENMFWYRQDPGLGLRLIYFSYDVKMKEKGDIPEGYSVSREKKERFSLILESASTNQTSMYLCASSSLAGSGDNEQFFGPGTRLTVL.

The chain is built from TRBV11-3 and TRBJ2-1; the match to TRBD1 covers 9 bases. Germline values: CDR1 SGHNT, CDR2 YENEEA. The CDR3 sequence is 15 residues long. V lost 5 bases to trimming and J lost 6 bases; unmatched junction nucleotides: 8. CDR3 protein: CASSPGTGRINEQFF. The CDR3 DNA sequence: TGTGCCAGCAGCCCAGGGACAGGGCGAATCAATGAGCAGTTCTTC.

The chain links TRBV19 to TRBJ2-7; the match to TRBD1 covers 7 bases. Trimming removed 4 bases from V and 0 bases from J; junction bases left unmatched: 3. Germline V gene sequence: CDR1 LNHDA, CDR2 SQIVND (reference sequence). The CDR3 extends over 14 amino acids. The CDR3 region has the DNA TGTGCCAGTAGTAAGTGGGACAGCTCCTACGAGCAGTACTTC. This gives the protein CASSKWDSSYEQYF.

A word on this clone: At one end, the junction sequence differs from germline, possibly due to a read error. The gene calls are TRBV12-3 or TRBV12-4 and TRBJ2-5; D ambiguous. The CDR3 has 13 residues. The DNA for the CDR3 is TGTGCCAGCAGTGTAGCAGACGTGGGGACCCAGTACTTC. It translates to CASSVADVGTQYF.

The chain combines TRBV19 with TRBJ1-5; 7 bases are a match to TRBD1. The germline V gene encodes CDR1 LNHDA and CDR2 SQIVND (reference sequence). V shed 1 base, J shed 0 bases, and the junction held 3 bases outside the gene matches. This CDR3 has 16 amino acids. CDR3 loop: CASSIAGGNSNQPQHF. CDR3 nucleotide sequence: TGTGCCAGTAGTATAGCAGGGGGTAATAGCAATCAGCCCCAGCATTTT.